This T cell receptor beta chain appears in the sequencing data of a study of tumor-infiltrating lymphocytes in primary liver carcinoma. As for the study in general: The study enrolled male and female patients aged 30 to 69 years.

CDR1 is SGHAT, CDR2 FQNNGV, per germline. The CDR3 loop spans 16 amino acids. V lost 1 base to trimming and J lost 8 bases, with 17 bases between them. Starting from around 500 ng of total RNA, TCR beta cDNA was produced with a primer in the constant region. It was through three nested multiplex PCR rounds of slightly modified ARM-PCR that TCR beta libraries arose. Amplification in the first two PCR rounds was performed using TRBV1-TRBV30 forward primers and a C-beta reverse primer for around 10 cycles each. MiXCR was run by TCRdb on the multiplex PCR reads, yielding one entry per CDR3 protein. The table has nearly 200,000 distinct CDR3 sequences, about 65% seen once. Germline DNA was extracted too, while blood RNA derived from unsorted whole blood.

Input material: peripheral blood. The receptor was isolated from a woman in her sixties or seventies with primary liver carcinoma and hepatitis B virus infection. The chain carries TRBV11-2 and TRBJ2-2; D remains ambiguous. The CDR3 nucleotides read TGTGCCAGCAGCTTAGCCGGCAGGAGAAATACAGGGGAGCTGTTTTTT. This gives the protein CASSLAGRRNTGELFF.